This TCR beta chain was found in a study of radiotherapy plus CTLA-4 blockade in lung cancer. Study background: Disease control was present in roughly 29% of patients, and objective responses in around 18%. Study-level points and caveats: Per reports, early blood T cell clone dynamics, plus interferon-beta, forecast response most strongly. Tumor-origin TCR clones grew in blood after radiotherapy plus ipilimumab.

Lung cancer patients with chemo-refractory metastatic non-small-cell disease were given focal radiation plus CTLA-4 blockade with ipilimumab. A word on this clone: Antigen unknown.

V was clipped by 5 bases and J by 2 bases, with 13 bases between them. CDR3 size: 14 residues. Germline V gene sequence: CDR1 SGHVS, CDR2 FQNEAQ. TCRdb's copy holds only in-frame clones and misses some; the assay was immunoSEQ multiplex PCR. This table has 50,000 or so clones, roughly 90% appearing once. The chain couples TRBV7-8 to TRBJ2-7; D unresolved. This TCR came from a human donor with non-small cell lung cancer whose response to radiotherapy plus ipilimumab could not be evaluated. The sample here was peripheral blood, taken from a patient treated with radiotherapy plus ipilimumab. DNA of the CDR3: TGTGCCAGCAGCATTACACCGGGTCCCTACGAGCAGTACTTC. Encoded protein: CASSITPGPYEQYF.